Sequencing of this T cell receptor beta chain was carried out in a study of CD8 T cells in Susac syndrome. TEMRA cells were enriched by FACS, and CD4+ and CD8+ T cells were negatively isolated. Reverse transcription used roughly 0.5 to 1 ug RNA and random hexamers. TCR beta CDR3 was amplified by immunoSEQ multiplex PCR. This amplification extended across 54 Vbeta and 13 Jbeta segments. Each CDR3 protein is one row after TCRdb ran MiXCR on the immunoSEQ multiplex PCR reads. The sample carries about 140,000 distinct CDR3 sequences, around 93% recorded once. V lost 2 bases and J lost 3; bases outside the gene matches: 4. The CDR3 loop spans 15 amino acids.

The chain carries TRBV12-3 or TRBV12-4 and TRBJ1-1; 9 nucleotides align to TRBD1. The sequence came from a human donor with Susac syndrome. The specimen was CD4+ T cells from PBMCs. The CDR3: CASSLRQGVDTEAFF. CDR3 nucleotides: TGTGCCAGCAGTTTAAGACAGGGGGTGGACACTGAAGCTTTCTTT.